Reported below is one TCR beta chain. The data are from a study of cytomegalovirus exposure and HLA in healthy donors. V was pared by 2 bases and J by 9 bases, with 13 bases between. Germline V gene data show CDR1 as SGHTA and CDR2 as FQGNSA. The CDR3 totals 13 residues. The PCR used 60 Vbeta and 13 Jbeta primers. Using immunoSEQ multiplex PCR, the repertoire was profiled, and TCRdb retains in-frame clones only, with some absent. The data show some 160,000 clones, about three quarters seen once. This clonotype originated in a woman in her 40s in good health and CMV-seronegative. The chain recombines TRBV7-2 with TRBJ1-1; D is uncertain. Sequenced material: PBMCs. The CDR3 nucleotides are TGTGCCAGCAGCTTAAAATGGGAGGGTAAAGCTTTCTTT. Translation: CASSLKWEGKAFF.